The 13 T cell receptor beta chains in this list originate from one sample, sequenced in a study of radiotherapy plus CTLA-4 blockade in lung cancer. Sequencing used immunoSEQ multiplex PCR; TCRdb keeps in-frame clones, though not all of them. The profile shows tens of thousands of clones, nearly 80% of them singletons. Sequencing was performed on peripheral blood, taken from a patient treated with radiotherapy plus ipilimumab. These receptors were obtained from a human donor with non-small cell lung cancer that progressed on radiotherapy plus ipilimumab.

The V call is TRBV5-1, the J call TRBJ1-6; TRBD1 is a possible D gene (5 bases). Germline-derived CDR1 and CDR2 are SGHRS and YFSETQ. V lost 5 bases, J lost 6 bases, and 12 bases lay in between. This CDR3 comprises 14 residues. CDR3 DNA sequence: TGCGCCAGCAGAGTTGGGGCCTCTAATTCACCCCTCCACTTT. This translates into CASRVGASNSPLHF.

The chain has TRBV14 and TRBJ1-6; a possible D gene is TRBD1 (5 bases). The CDR3 covers 14 residues. Looked up from germline, CDR1 is SGHDN and CDR2 is FVKESK. V was cut by 0 bases and J by 10 bases, with 10 bases left in between. CDR3 DNA sequence: TGTGCCAGCAGCCAAGACAGGGCGCGGTCACCCCTCCACTTT. Amino acids: CASSQDRARSPLHF.

The V and J genes are TRBV10-3 and TRBJ2-1; 8 nucleotides match TRBD1. V trimming: 3 bases; J trimming: 6 bases; junction bases outside the gene matches: 7. This CDR3 has 15 amino acids. In germline, CDR1 is ENHRY, CDR2 SYGVKD. CDR3 sequence reads: CAISDPRGRINEQFF. The CDR3 DNA reads as TGTGCCATCAGTGACCCCAGGGGGCGAATCAATGAGCAGTTCTTC.

The rearrangement uses TRBV10-3 and TRBJ1-1; D is perhaps TRBD1 (5 bases). Germline V gene lookup returns CDR1 ENHRY and CDR2 SYGVKD. The CDR3 is 13 amino acids. The germline V and J ends were trimmed by 6 bases and 7 bases, with 15 bases remaining between them. The CDR3 protein is CAISDTVRGEAFF. The DNA for the CDR3 is TGTGCCATCAGCGACACGGTTAGGGGTGAAGCTTTCTTT.

The chain combines TRBV4-1 with TRBJ1-2; D is unresolved. This CDR3 contains 14 residues. Trimming took 6 bases from V and 2 from J, leaving 13 bases between them. Germline CDR1 is MGHRA and CDR2 is YSYEKL. The CDR3 is CASRMVLPNYGYTF. CDR3 bases: TGCGCCAGCAGGATGGTTCTACCAAACTATGGCTACACCTTC.

The gene calls are TRBV6-5 and TRBJ1-2; weak D call: TRBD1 (6 bases). The CDR3 runs 13 residues. Trimming took off 2 bases at V and 7 bases at J, with 11 bases between the two ends. The germline gives CDR1 MNHEY, CDR2 SVGAGI. The CDR3 DNA reads TGTGCCAGCAGTTACCCACAGGGCCGTGGCTACACCTTC. This codes for CASSYPQGRGYTF.

This clone was counted only a few times. The V and J genes are TRBV5-4 and TRBJ1-2; tentatively, D is TRBD1 (5 bases). The CDR3 has 16 residues. Per the germline V gene, CDR1 is SGHNT and CDR2 is YYREEE (reference sequence). The germline V and J ends were trimmed by 0 bases and 2 bases, with 14 bases remaining between them. CDR3 residues: CASSLDVGASNYGYTF. CDR3 nucleotide sequence: TGTGCCAGCAGCTTGGATGTAGGGGCGTCAAACTATGGCTACACCTTC.

The gene calls are TRBV11-2 and TRBJ2-3; TRBD2 agrees at 16 bases. This CDR3 is 17 amino acids long. Germline loops: CDR1 SGHAT, CDR2 FQNNGV. V was pared by 5 bases and J by 5 bases, with 7 bases of the junction left unmatched. The CDR3 protein is CASSGQGLAGGGDTQYF. CDR3 bases: TGTGCCAGCAGCGGCCAGGGACTAGCGGGAGGGGGAGATACGCAGTATTTT.

The chain carries TRBV9 and TRBJ2-1; 9 positions match TRBD1. The CDR3 is made up of 16 amino acids. The V gene's germline CDR1 is SGDLS and CDR2 YYNGEE. The junction had 12 bases not matched to a gene; V was cut back by 5 bases and J by 6 bases. The CDR3 region is CASSAGNRGRLNEQFF. The CDR3 DNA is TGTGCCAGCAGTGCAGGCAACAGGGGGCGTCTCAATGAGCAGTTCTTC.

This chain joins TRBV11-2 and TRBJ1-6, with 9 bases lining up with TRBD1. V shed 4 bases, J shed 7 bases, and the junction held 2 bases outside the gene matches. CDR1 is SGHAT and CDR2 is FQNNGV in the germline V gene. The CDR3 covers 14 residues. CDR3 nucleotides: TGTGCCAGCAGCTGGGGACAGGGAAATTCACCCCTCCACTTT. Amino acid sequence: CASSWGQGNSPLHF.

This rearrangement joins TRBV5-6 to TRBJ2-5; a weak D match, TRBD1 (5 bases). This CDR3 region has 11 residues. Germline lookup yields CDR1 SGHDT and CDR2 YYEEEE. The germline V and J ends were trimmed by 3 bases and 9 bases, with 9 bases remaining between them. The CDR3 sequence is CASSWRQSQYF. For the CDR3, the DNA is TGTGCCAGCAGCTGGCGACAGTCCCAGTACTTC.

The rearrangement uses TRBV27 and TRBJ1-1, with unresolved D. CDR1 is MNHEY and CDR2 is SMNVEV in the germline V gene (reference sequence). The CDR3 has 15 amino acids. The V end was cut by 5 bases, the J end by 0 bases, with 13 bases between. The CDR3 region has the DNA TGTGCCAGCAGTCTCAAACTGAGGCTGAACACTGAAGCTTTCTTT. Protein: CASSLKLRLNTEAFF.

The chain has TRBV2 and TRBJ1-2; 7 bases match TRBD1. The CDR3 extends over 15 amino acids. V lost 2 bases and J lost 6; bases outside the gene matches: 9. Germline V gene sequence: CDR1 SNHLY, CDR2 FYNNEI. The CDR3 is CASSEPSTGSDGYTF. The CDR3 region has the DNA TGTGCCAGCAGTGAACCTTCGACAGGGTCGGATGGCTACACCTTC.